Listed below are T cell receptor beta chains from one sample, sequenced in a study of shared T cell receptors in the human thymus. Repertoires were generated with immunoSEQ multiplex PCR, while TCRdb's copy carries only in-frame clones and drops some. Of 500,000 to 750,000 clones listed, 88% are singletons. This sample was also put to use in a study of human thymus T cells.

Input material: thymocytes. The receptors derive from a boy in the first two years of life with a congenital heart defect. Each CDR3 is given with its conserved first and last residue. D genes are given only for firm matches. Clone size appears in some rows only: once, few, many, or a class for an expanded clone.

CDR3aa,CDR3nt,j_gene,d_gene,v_gene,abundance
CASSSGGREVSYNEQFF,TGTGCCAGCAGCTCGGGCGGGCGGGAGGTGTCCTACAATGAGCAGTTCTTC,TRBJ2-1,TRBD2,TRBV5-4,.
CASSLTRLAHRGHNEQFF,TGTGCCAGCAGTTTAACCCGACTAGCCCACAGAGGGCACAATGAGCAGTTCTTC,TRBJ2-1,TRBD2,TRBV27,.
CASSQELAGDEQYF,TGTGCCAGCAGCCAAGAGCTAGCGGGAGACGAGCAGTACTTC,TRBJ2-7,TRBD2,TRBV14,.
CATSISRTGIYNEQFF,TGTGCCACCAGCATTAGCCGGACAGGGATCTACAATGAGCAGTTCTTC,TRBJ2-1,TRBD1,TRBV15,.
CASSDFREGTYEQYF,TGTGCCAGCAGTGATTTTCGGGAGGGAACCTACGAGCAGTACTTC,TRBJ2-7,TRBD2,TRBV2,.
CASSQRWDCESYNEQFF,TGCGCCAGCAGCCAGCGGTGGGACTGTGAGTCCTACAATGAGCAGTTCTTC,TRBJ2-1,.,TRBV4-3,.
CASANGTPNTGELFF,TGCGCCAGCGCGAACGGGACACCGAACACCGGGGAGCTGTTTTTT,TRBJ2-2,.,TRBV5-1,.
CASSLFTRRPSEAFF,TGTGCCAGCAGCTTGTTCACGAGGAGGCCGTCTGAAGCTTTCTTT,TRBJ1-1,.,TRBV5-8,.
CASSIGTSGDSTDTQYF,TGTGCCAGTAGTATAGGAACTAGCGGGGATAGCACAGATACGCAGTATTTT,TRBJ2-3,TRBD2,TRBV19,once
CASSNRGRGTDTQYF,TGTGCCAGCAGCAACAGGGGGCGCGGCACAGATACGCAGTATTTT,TRBJ2-3,TRBD1,TRBV5-6,.
CASSSTVRIECRGEQFF,TGCGCCAGCAGCTCGACTGTTAGAATAGAGTGCCGTGGGGAGCAGTTCTTC,TRBJ2-1,.,TRBV5-1,.
CASRDQLEETQYF,TGTGCCAGCAGAGACCAGCTAGAAGAGACCCAGTACTTC,TRBJ2-5,.,TRBV25-1,.
CASRDSAPSTDTQYF,TGCGCCAGCAGAGACAGCGCGCCTAGCACAGATACGCAGTATTTT,TRBJ2-3,.,TRBV4-1,.
CASSLEPGLDRYEQYF,TGTGCCAGCAGCTTAGAGCCTGGACTAGACCGATACGAGCAGTACTTC,TRBJ2-7,TRBD2,TRBV7-6,.
CASSKGLGGRCGYTF,TGTGCCAGCAGCAAAGGATTAGGGGGCCGTTGTGGCTACACCTTC,TRBJ1-2,.,TRBV21-1,.
CASSLARQGVDQPQHF,TGTGCCAGCAGCTTAGCGAGACAGGGGGTGGACCAGCCCCAGCATTTT,TRBJ1-5,TRBD1,TRBV7-9,.
CASSLSRGLAVAYEQYF,TGTGCCAGCAGCTTATCCCGGGGACTAGCGGTCGCCTACGAGCAGTACTTC,TRBJ2-7,TRBD2,TRBV5-5,few
CASSLRDQETQYF,TGCGCCAGCAGCTTACGGGACCAAGAGACCCAGTACTTC,TRBJ2-5,.,TRBV5-1,.
CASGRTGKAGNQPQHF,TGTGCTAGTGGCCGAACAGGGAAGGCGGGCAATCAGCCCCAGCATTTT,TRBJ1-5,.,TRBV12-5,.
CASSQARLRTGTGGAQETQYF,TGCGCCAGCAGCCAAGCCCGCCTCCGGACAGGGACTGGGGGGGCCCAAGAGACCCAGTACTTC,TRBJ2-5,.,TRBV4-3,.
CASSGWRLLSYEQYF,TGTGCCAGCAGCGGTTGGAGGTTGTTGTCCTACGAGCAGTACTTC,TRBJ2-7,.,TRBV2,.
CASSQSDRGCGYTF,TGCGCCAGCAGCCAATCCGACAGGGGATGTGGCTACACCTTC,TRBJ1-2,TRBD1,TRBV4-3,.
CATSTDTEAFF,TGTGCCACTTCGACAGACACTGAAGCTTTCTTT,TRBJ1-1,.,TRBV6-5,.
CASSLGSGYSNQPQHF,TGTGCCAGCAGCTTGGGATCAGGATATAGCAATCAGCCCCAGCATTTT,TRBJ1-5,.,TRBV5-6,.
CASSQDGGLAGPKSSYNEQFF,TGCGCCAGCAGCCAAGATGGAGGACTAGCGGGTCCTAAAAGCTCCTACAATGAGCAGTTCTTC,TRBJ2-1,TRBD2,TRBV4-3,.
CASSDVAPRGLEQYF,TGTGCCAGCAGTGATGTTGCGCCCAGGGGGCTCGAGCAGTACTTC,TRBJ2-7,TRBD1,TRBV6-1,.
CASSPRTGGNYSNQPQHF,TGTGCCAGCAGTCCCCGGACAGGGGGCAATTATAGCAATCAGCCCCAGCATTTT,TRBJ1-5,TRBD1,TRBV27,.
CASSAGYQGQSYEQYF,TGTGCCAGCAGCGCGGGTTACCAGGGACAGTCCTACGAGCAGTACTTC,TRBJ2-7,TRBD1,TRBV5-4,.
CASSPGETQYF,TGTGCCAGCAGCCCCGGGGAGACCCAGTACTTC,TRBJ2-5,.,TRBV6-5,.
CASSFAVGGAPDTQYF,TGTGCCAGCAGTTTCGCGGTGGGAGGGGCTCCGGATACGCAGTATTTT,TRBJ2-3,TRBD2,TRBV28,.
CASSEPSWYEQYF,TGTGCCAGCAGTGAACCTAGTTGGTACGAGCAGTACTTC,TRBJ2-7,.,TRBV6-1,.
CASSLGTSGSYEQYF,TGTGCCAGCAGCTTGGGGACTAGCGGGAGCTACGAGCAGTACTTC,TRBJ2-7,TRBD2,TRBV5-4,.
CASSLVTLGEGPYEQYF,TGTGCCAGCAGTTTGGTCACCCTGGGGGAGGGCCCCTACGAGCAGTACTTC,TRBJ2-7,TRBD2,TRBV28,.
CAINNSGRGTDTQYF,TGTGCCATCAACAATAGCGGGAGGGGCACAGATACGCAGTATTTT,TRBJ2-3,TRBD2,TRBV10-3,.
CATSPGLPYEQYF,TGTGCCACCTCTCCGGGACTCCCCTACGAGCAGTACTTC,TRBJ2-7,.,TRBV19,few
CASSQVQGGGYTF,TGCGCCAGCAGCCAGGTACAGGGCGGTGGCTACACCTTC,TRBJ1-2,.,TRBV4-3,once
CASSNRDKPQETQYF,TGTGCCAGCAGCAACCGGGACAAGCCCCAAGAGACCCAGTACTTC,TRBJ2-5,.,TRBV7-3,.
CASSSQRAGTEAFF,TGTGCCAGCAGCTCCCAAAGGGCGGGCACTGAAGCTTTCTTT,TRBJ1-1,.,TRBV11-2,few
CASSLESSVLAWNEQFF,TGTGCCAGCAGCTTGGAGTCCTCGGTACTAGCATGGAATGAGCAGTTCTTC,TRBJ2-1,.,TRBV5-6,.
CTSRRQGATSNYGYTF,TGCACCAGCCGCCGACAGGGGGCGACCTCTAACTATGGCTACACCTTC,TRBJ1-2,.,TRBV1,.
CASSLGTGRAYEQYF,TGTGCCAGCAGCTTAGGGACAGGGAGAGCTTACGAGCAGTACTTC,TRBJ2-7,TRBD1,TRBV11-3,.
CAWRRRPVDDEQFF,TGTGCCTGGAGGAGGAGACCCGTCGATGATGAGCAGTTCTTC,TRBJ2-1,.,TRBV30,.
CSVGKAYRGRGTEAFF,TGCAGCGTGGGGAAGGCCTACAGGGGGCGAGGCACTGAAGCTTTCTTT,TRBJ1-1,TRBD1,TRBV29-1,.
CASSQEDGRCGNEQFF,TGTGCCAGCAGCCAAGAGGACGGGAGATGCGGCAATGAGCAGTTCTTC,TRBJ2-1,.,TRBV4-2,.
CASTCAGKSEQYF,TGCGCCAGCACCTGCGCGGGGAAGAGTGAGCAGTACTTC,TRBJ2-7,.,TRBV5-1,.